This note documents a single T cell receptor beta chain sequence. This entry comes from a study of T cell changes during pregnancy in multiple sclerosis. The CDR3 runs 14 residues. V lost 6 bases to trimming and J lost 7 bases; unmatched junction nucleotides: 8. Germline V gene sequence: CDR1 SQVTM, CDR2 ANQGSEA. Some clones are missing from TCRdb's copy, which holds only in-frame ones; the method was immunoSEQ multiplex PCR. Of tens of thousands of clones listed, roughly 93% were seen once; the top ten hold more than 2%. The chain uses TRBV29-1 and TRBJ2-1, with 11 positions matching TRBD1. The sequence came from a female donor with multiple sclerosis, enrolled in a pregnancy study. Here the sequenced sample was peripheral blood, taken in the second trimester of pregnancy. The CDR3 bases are TGCAGCGTGATCGGACAGGGGGCCAAAAATGAGCAGTTCTTC. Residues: CSVIGQGAKNEQFF.